This TCR beta chain was obtained from a study of blood T cell repertoires in COVID-19. Study at large: Samples representing acute and convalescent COVID-19 were sourced from the United States, Italy and Spain. Sample material is recorded as cDNA or gDNA derived from T cells, B-cell-depleted T cells, or PBMCs.

While infection was still active, Seattle patients were enrolled and then followed longitudinally. V was clipped by 3 bases and J by 5 bases, with 10 bases between them. Germline CDR1 reads KGHDR; CDR2 reads SFDVKD. This CDR3 is built from 14 residues. This clone was seen at least ten times. Original handling: Amplification with reference gene primers provided the estimates of nucleated cell counts. Clones were sequenced by immunoSEQ multiplex PCR, and TCRdb holds only the in-frame ones, with some missing. D and trimming come from the DNA, and the V and J calls and clone size come from that table. The sample contains roughly 120,000 clones, around nine tenths of which appear only once.

This sequence originates from a man aged 60-69 years with COVID-19, enrolled during active disease. The specimen sequenced was peripheral blood. The rearrangement links TRBV24-1 to TRBJ2-1; a weak D match, TRBD2 (5 bases). This CDR3 is CATSDTDLNNEQFF. CDR3 DNA: TGTGCCACCAGTGATACGGACTTAAACAATGAGCAGTTCTTC.